This passage covers 30 T cell receptor beta chains from one sample sequenced in a study of regulatory T cells in long-lasting Graves disease. CDR3 regions were amplified by Arm-PCR using iRepertoire HTBI primers to build TCR beta libraries. TCRdb re-called the multiplex PCR reads through MiXCR, storing one row per CDR3 protein. The sample has 350,000 to 500,000 distinct CDR3 sequences; 14% are singletons. The time point here: newly diagnosed GD, antithyroid drugs for less than 3 months. After RNA was extracted from PBMCs, the TCR library was made from it. These records were also assigned to another study, of T cells in Graves' hyperthyroidism and ophthalmopathy.

The sequenced sample was peripheral blood mononuclear cells (PBMCs), obtained at new diagnosis, from a patient treated with antithyroid drugs. Receptor source: a woman in her forties or fifties with Graves disease.

This sequence joins TRBV7-2 and TRBJ1-5; D remains ambiguous. The length of the CDR3 is 13 residues. Trimming removed 3 bases at V and 3 bases at J, with 6 bases between. Germline V gene lookup returns CDR1 SGHTA and CDR2 FQGNSA. The CDR3 loop is CASSLNINQPQHF. DNA of the CDR3: TGTGCCAGCAGCTTGAACATCAATCAGCCCCAGCATTTT.

This clonotype has just a few counts. The rearrangement links TRBV3-1 to TRBJ2-3; D not resolved. In germline, CDR1 is LGHDT, CDR2 YNNKEL (reference sequence). This CDR3 is built from 18 residues. Trimming took 0 bases from V and 1 from J, leaving 17 bases between them. The CDR3 reads CASSQESGPSSGTDTQYF. DNA for the CDR3: TGTGCCAGCAGCCAAGAGTCCGGGCCATCCTCTGGCACAGATACGCAGTATTTT.

The J gene is TRBJ2-1, the V gene TRBV3-1; 8 nucleotides match TRBD2. This CDR3 is 17 amino acids long. Looked up from germline, CDR1 is LGHDT and CDR2 is YNNKEL (reference sequence). Trimming cost V 0 bases and J 7 bases; bases outside gene matches: 11. The CDR3 is CASSQDISSGAINEQFF. Written as DNA, the CDR3 is TGTGCCAGCAGCCAAGATATAAGTAGCGGGGCCATTAATGAGCAGTTCTTC.

This clonotype was observed many times. The V gene is TRBV7-3, the J gene TRBJ2-1; 9 bases align to TRBD2. J was trimmed by 8 bases and V by 2 bases; bases with no gene match: 7. Looked up from germline, CDR1 is SGHTA and CDR2 is FQGTGA. The CDR3 extends over 15 amino acids. CDR3 nucleotide sequence: TGTGCCAGCAGCTTATCAGCGGGAGGCCTGCATGAGCAGTTCTTC. It codes for CASSLSAGGLHEQFF.

The gene calls are TRBV5-4 and TRBJ2-5, with a weak D call TRBD2 (7 bases). Between the trimmed V and J ends, which lost 1 base and 4 bases, there was a span of 14 bases. CDR3 size: 15 residues. Per germline, CDR1 SGHNT and CDR2 YYREEE (reference sequence). The CDR3 DNA is TGTGCCAGCAGCTTGTTTAGGGGGAGGGGAGAGACCCAGTACTTC. It encodes CASSLFRGRGETQYF.

In this sample, this clonotype turned up many times. The chain employs TRBV27 and TRBJ2-7; 10 bases match TRBD2. The CDR3 runs 17 residues. Trimming cost V 4 bases and J 5 bases; bases outside gene matches: 14. From germline, CDR1 is MNHEY and CDR2 SMNVEV (reference sequence). DNA of the CDR3: TGTGCCAGCAGTTCGCTAGCGGGAGTGTCTAGACGGGACGAGCAGTACTTC. Translation gives CASSSLAGVSRRDEQYF.

The J gene is TRBJ2-1, the V gene TRBV5-1; TRBD2 aligns across 7 bases. Germline CDR1 is SGHRS and CDR2 is YFSETQ. J lost 0 bases, V lost 0 bases, and 3 bases had no gene match. CDR3 length equals 16 residues. The CDR3 loop is CASSLGGGGSYNEQFF. The CDR3 DNA reads TGCGCCAGCAGCTTGGGTGGGGGGGGCTCCTACAATGAGCAGTTCTTC. Supplemented by reference TRBV5-1 and TRBJ2-1, the full variable domain reads KAGVTQTPRYLIKTRGQQVTLSCSPISGHRSVSWYQQTPGQGLQFLFEYFSETQRNKGNFPGRFSGRQFSNSRSEMNVSTLELGDSALYLCASSLGGGGSYNEQFFGPGTRLTVL.

In regard to this clonotype: A much larger clone is a single base away; this may be a read error. V gene TRBV20-1 combines with J gene TRBJ2-5; 7 bases map to TRBD1. CDR1 DFQATT and CDR2 SNEGSKA come from the germline V gene (reference sequence). The CDR3 extends over 13 amino acids. CDR3 nucleotide sequence: TGCAGTGCTAGGAAGACAGGGCAAGAGACCCAGTGCTTC. Protein: CSARKTGQETQCF.

This clonotype has ten or more counts. This chain links TRBV28 with TRBJ2-4, with D possibly TRBD2 on 6 matching bases. The CDR3 is 15 residues long. Germline assignment: CDR1 MDHEN and CDR2 SYDVKM. V lost 2 bases and J lost 0, with 8 bases in between. The CDR3 coding sequence is TGTGCCAGCAGTTTACGGGAGCGAGCCAAAAACATTCAGTACTTC. Amino acid sequence: CASSLRERAKNIQYF.

This clonotype was counted at least ten times. The genes are TRBV3-1 and TRBJ2-3, with 11 bases fitting TRBD2. CDR3 length: 15 residues. V shed 3 bases, J shed 2 bases, and the junction held 1 base outside the gene matches. CDR1 is LGHDT, CDR2 YNNKEL, per germline (reference sequence). CDR3 nucleotides: TGTGCCAGCAGCCAGGGACTAGCGGACACAGATACGCAGTATTTT. This codes for CASSQGLADTDTQYF.

With regard to this clonotype: Given a much more abundant clone one base away, this may be a read error. V usage is TRBV13 and J usage is TRBJ2-1, with D possibly being TRBD2 (6 bases). Germline CDR1 and CDR2: PRHDT and FYEKMQ (reference sequence). The CDR3 has 16 amino acids. The CDR3: CVSRVLTSSSYNEQFF. The CDR3 DNA is TGTGTCAGCAGGGTTCTGACTAGTAGTTCCTACAATGAGCAGTTCTTC.

This clonotype was seen ten or more times. V gene TRBV12-3 or TRBV12-4 combines with J gene TRBJ1-3; D is unclear. There are 13 residues in the CDR3. Trimming shortened V by 6 bases and J by 2 bases, and 8 bases separated the two germline ends. CDR3 coding DNA: TGTGCCAGCAGCCCCAAAACTGGAAACACCATATATTTT. It specifies CASSPKTGNTIYF.

A word on this clonotype: A far larger clone differs by one base, so this is likely a read error. The gene calls are TRBV7-2 and TRBJ2-5; TRBD1 agrees at 7 bases. The V and J ends lost 2 bases and 11 bases, in that order; junction bases with no gene match: 17. In germline, CDR1 is SGHTA, CDR2 FQGNSA. The CDR3 spans 16 residues. The CDR3 sequence: CASSLTITGAHNEQYF. The CDR3 bases are TGTGCCAGCAGCTTAACCATTACAGGGGCTCACAATGAGCAGTACTTC.

This clonotype was found a few times. The chain recombines TRBV7-2 with TRBJ2-6; D ambiguous. V shed 3 bases and J shed 0 bases, with 6 bases lying between them. Germline V gene lookup returns CDR1 SGHTA and CDR2 FQGNSA. The CDR3 is 15 amino acids. The CDR3 nucleotides are TGTGCCAGCAGCTTGGATATCTCTGGGGCCAACGTCCTGACTTTC. It specifies CASSLDISGANVLTF.

This clonotype has at least ten counts. This rearrangement joins TRBV20-1 to TRBJ2-7; 8 positions match TRBD1. The CDR3 is 13 residues long. The J segment lost 3 bases and the V segment lost 0 bases, leaving 1 base of the junction unmatched. Germline V gives CDR1 DFQATT, CDR2 SNEGSKA (reference sequence). The CDR3 protein is CSAREDRDYEQYF. The CDR3 nucleotides read TGCAGTGCTAGAGAGGACAGGGACTACGAGCAGTACTTC.

This clonotype was observed at least ten times. J is TRBJ2-3 and V is TRBV2, with D hard to call. Trimming pared 3 bases from V and 5 bases from J, leaving 6 bases between. The CDR3 loop spans 12 amino acids. Germline CDR1 reads SNHLY; CDR2 reads FYNNEI. CDR3 loop: CASSDMGDTQYF. The DNA for the CDR3 is TGTGCCAGCAGTGATATGGGAGATACGCAGTATTTT.

The chain couples TRBV20-1 to TRBJ1-3, with D unclear. V dropped 6 bases and J dropped 6 bases, with 9 bases sitting between them. The CDR3 runs 11 residues. Looked up from germline, CDR1 is DFQATT and CDR2 is SNEGSKA (reference sequence). The CDR3 loop reads CSALRENTIYF. The CDR3 nucleotides are TGCAGTGCCCTCCGGGAAAACACCATATATTTT.

The table lists this clonotype with many counts. The genes are TRBV27 and TRBJ2-5, with 9 nucleotides matching TRBD2. Germline CDR1 reads MNHEY; CDR2 reads SMNVEV (reference sequence). After removal of 4 bases from V and 1 base from J, the junction contained 4 bases not matched to a gene. This CDR3 spans 15 amino acids. In DNA, the CDR3 is TGTGCCAGCAGTTCCCCGCGGGGGGGCCAAGAGACCCAGTACTTC. This translates into CASSSPRGGQETQYF.

In its sample, this clonotype was seen many times. The rearrangement joins TRBV2 to TRBJ2-1, with TRBD2 identical over 8 bases. CDR1 is SNHLY and CDR2 is FYNNEI in the germline V gene. V dropped 4 bases and J dropped 2; count of bases not matched to a gene: 10. CDR3 length equals 17 residues. In DNA form, the CDR3 reads TGTGCCAGCAGTGTGGTCTATAGCGGGACGACCTACAATGAGCAGTTCTTC. It specifies CASSVVYSGTTYNEQFF.

This clonotype was detected ten times or more. The gene calls are TRBV11-2 and TRBJ2-7, with D perhaps matching TRBD1 or TRBD2 (6 bases each). Germline lookup yields CDR1 SGHAT and CDR2 FQNNGV. The CDR3 spans 19 residues. V lost 2 bases and J 4 bases, leaving 27 bases between the germline ends. Here the CDR3 reads CASSLSLRSAGHAMYEQYF. The CDR3 region has the DNA TGTGCCAGCAGCTTATCGTTGCGTTCGGCGGGACACGCTATGTACGAGCAGTACTTC.

The table lists this clonotype with many counts. The chain recombines TRBV29-1 with TRBJ2-1, with 8 bases aligning to TRBD2. This CDR3 is built from 14 residues. Trimming cost V 4 bases and J 7 bases; bases outside gene matches: 9. Germline V gene data show CDR1 as SQVTM and CDR2 as ANQGSEA. Written as DNA, the CDR3 is TGCAGCGTTGGACGAAGCGGGAGTGGGAATGAGCAGTTCTTC. Its translation is CSVGRSGSGNEQFF.

At least ten counts were recorded for this clonotype. The chain joins TRBV3-1 to TRBJ2-7; TRBD2 matches 11 bases. Trimming at V came to 3 bases and at J to 4 bases, leaving 5 bases not matched to a gene. The CDR3 is made up of 15 amino acids. Germline lookup yields CDR1 LGHDT and CDR2 YNNKEL (reference sequence). The CDR3 nucleotides read TGTGCCAGCAGCCAGAGACTAGCGGGAAGGTACGAGCAGTACTTC. Its translation: CASSQRLAGRYEQYF.

The V call is TRBV19, the J call TRBJ1-1, with D maybe TRBD1 (5 bases). V lost 3 bases, J lost 0 bases, and 11 bases lay in between. The CDR3 extends over 15 amino acids. Germline CDR1 and CDR2: LNHDA and SQIVND (reference sequence). The CDR3, as DNA: TGTGCCAGTAGTATCTCCGACAGTATGAACACTGAAGCTTTCTTT. Translation gives CASSISDSMNTEAFF. The whole variable domain, filled in from reference TRBV19 and TRBJ1-1, reads DGGITQSPKYLFRKEGQNVTLSCEQNLNHDAMYWYRQDPGQGLRLIYYSQIVNDFQKGDIAEGYSVSREKKESFPLTVTSAQKNPTAFYLCASSISDSMNTEAFFGQGTRLTVV.

In this sample, this clonotype turned up a few times. The chain has TRBV12-3 or TRBV12-4 and TRBJ1-4; possibly TRBD1 for D (5 bases). The CDR3 is made up of 15 amino acids. V was shortened by 5 bases and J by 5 bases, with 15 bases between the two germline ends. The CDR3 sequence: CASSRPGRANEKLFF. The CDR3 bases are TGTGCCAGCAGTCGCCCGGGACGGGCAAATGAAAAACTGTTTTTT.

V gene TRBV28 combines with J gene TRBJ2-4, with D possibly matching TRBD1 (6 bases). The V gene's germline CDR1 is MDHEN and CDR2 SYDVKM. This CDR3 comprises 15 residues. Trimming stripped 3 bases from V and 0 bases from J, with 9 bases between. The CDR3 is CASSFQGIAKNIQYF. The CDR3 DNA reads as TGTGCCAGCAGTTTTCAGGGGATAGCCAAAAACATTCAGTACTTC.

This clonotype has at least ten counts. This chain uses TRBV28 with TRBJ1-2; D gene ambiguous. Trimming pared 4 bases from V and 4 bases from J, leaving 16 bases between. This CDR3 region has 15 residues. Germline V gene lookup returns CDR1 MDHEN and CDR2 SYDVKM. In DNA form, the CDR3 reads TGTGCCAGCAGTTCTCCGGGATCCTCGCCCTATGGCTACACCTTC. Amino acids: CASSSPGSSPYGYTF.

This clonotype was found many times. V and J are TRBV7-2 and TRBJ2-7; 7 nucleotides line up with TRBD2. Germline CDR1 and CDR2: SGHTA and FQGNSA. CDR3 length: 14 residues. V lost 5 bases, J lost 7 bases, and 11 bases stayed unmatched. CDR3 loop: CASSRPTSPMEQYF. In DNA, the CDR3 is TGTGCCAGCAGCCGACCGACTAGCCCGATGGAGCAGTACTTC.

CDR3 sequence reads: CASSLGGNLAKNIQYF. The CDR3 DNA follows: TGTGCCAGCAGCTTGGGCGGAAACCTAGCCAAAAACATTCAGTACTTC. The chain combines TRBV5-4 with TRBJ2-4, with D uncertain. Germline V gene lookup returns CDR1 SGHNT and CDR2 YYREEE (reference sequence). V lost 0 bases to trimming and J lost 0 bases, with 10 bases between them. The CDR3 contains 16 residues.

This clonotype was detected ten times or more. The rearrangement uses TRBV6-1 and TRBJ2-3; 7 bases agree with TRBD1. With 6 bases clipped from V and 1 base from J, the junction kept 4 bases outside the gene matches. The germline V gene encodes CDR1 MNHNS and CDR2 SASEGT. This CDR3 contains 14 residues. The CDR3 reads CASRPGTGTDTQYF. CDR3 DNA sequence: TGTGCCAGCAGACCCGGGACAGGCACAGATACGCAGTATTTT.

There are a few counts of this clonotype. The V call is TRBV11-2, the J call TRBJ1-6; D gene unclear. There are 14 residues in the CDR3. V gave up 8 bases and J gave up 7 bases, with 15 bases separating them. Germline lookup yields CDR1 SGHAT and CDR2 FQNNGV. The CDR3 DNA reads TGTGCCAGCGGACGGGAGTCTCGGAATTCACCCCTCCACTTT. This sequence encodes CASGRESRNSPLHF.